The next 20 T cell receptor beta chains were all read from a single sample in a study of blood T cell repertoires in COVID-19. Here immunoSEQ multiplex PCR was the method, and the copy in TCRdb shows in-frame clones only, minus some. This table has about 480,000 clones, 75% to 90% appearing once. The sequenced sample consisted of peripheral blood. These receptors all stem from a man aged 18 to 35 with COVID-19, enrolled during active disease.

The rearrangement links TRBV27 to TRBJ2-2; TRBD1 aligns across 9 bases. The germline CDR1 and CDR2 sequences are MNHEY and SMNVEV (reference sequence). The CDR3 length is 16 residues. J was trimmed by 3 bases and V by 2 bases; bases with no gene match: 4. The CDR3 DNA reads as TGTGCCAGCAGTTTAAAGGGGACAGGGTACACCGGGGAGCTGTTTTTT. It codes for CASSLKGTGYTGELFF.

This rearrangement joins TRBV5-6 to TRBJ2-3; no reliable D call. V was pared by 1 base and J by 6 bases, with 12 bases between. CDR3 length: 14 amino acids. Germline V lookup: CDR1 SGHDT, CDR2 YYEEEE. The CDR3 sequence is CASSLMVSRDTQYF. CDR3 sequence (DNA): TGTGCCAGCAGCTTGATGGTCAGTCGCGATACGCAGTATTTT.

V is TRBV5-1 and J is TRBJ2-3; the D gene is possibly TRBD2 (5 bases). The CDR3 is 14 residues long. Germline CDR1 is SGHRS and CDR2 is YFSETQ. V lost 4 bases and J lost 1, with 10 bases in between. The CDR3 loop reads CASSPGLGTDTQYF. The CDR3 DNA is TGCGCCAGCAGCCCAGGACTCGGCACAGATACGCAGTATTTT.

This chain uses TRBV7-2 with TRBJ2-5; perhaps TRBD1 as D (6 bases). CDR3 length: 14 amino acids. Germline lookup yields CDR1 SGHTA and CDR2 FQGNSA. Trimming removed 5 bases from V and 7 bases from J, with 17 bases in between. The DNA for the CDR3 is TGTGCCAGCAGCCCAGGGGCCCGGGACGGGACCCAGTACTTC. This translates into CASSPGARDGTQYF.

CDR3 bases: TGCAGCGCCGGGACAGGGGTGGTTGGCTACACCTTC. Protein product: CSAGTGVVGYTF. The chain recombines TRBV29-1 with TRBJ1-2; 10 bases align to TRBD1. This CDR3 comprises 12 residues. V lost 7 bases to trimming and J lost 7 bases; unmatched junction nucleotides: 6. Germline V gene sequence: CDR1 SQVTM, CDR2 ANQGSEA.

V and J are TRBV3-1 (or the pseudogene TRBV3-2) and TRBJ2-3; 9 nucleotides agree with TRBD1. CDR3 length: 17 amino acids. Germline trimming cut 0 bases from V and 3 bases from J; bases unmatched to any gene: 7. Germline V CDR1 and CDR2: LGHDT, YNNKEL (reference sequence). Here the CDR3 DNA reads TGTGCCAGCAGCCAAGATCTGGGACAGGGATGGACAGATACGCAGTATTTT. This translates into CASSQDLGQGWTDTQYF.

In this sample, this clone turned up once. The chain recombines TRBV3-1 (or the pseudogene TRBV3-2) with TRBJ2-7; D unresolved. Looked up from germline, CDR1 is LGHDT and CDR2 is YNNKEL (reference sequence). V lost 1 base and J 6 bases, leaving 10 bases between the germline ends. This CDR3 comprises 13 residues. The CDR3 here is CASSQGVGSEQYF. In DNA, the CDR3 is TGTGCCAGCAGCCAAGGAGTGGGCTCCGAGCAGTACTTC.

This chain's CDR3 is CSVGRGADSYEQYF. CDR3 coding DNA: TGCAGCGTTGGACGGGGGGCCGACTCCTACGAGCAGTACTTC. This chain joins TRBV29-1 and TRBJ2-7; D is perhaps TRBD2 (7 bases). CDR1 and CDR2 from the germline V gene are SQVTM and ANQGSEA. CDR3 length: 14 amino acids. V was pared by 4 bases and J by 0 bases, with 13 bases between.

This chain's CDR3 is CASSYRRVNQPQHF. As DNA, the CDR3 is TGTGCCAGCAGTTACCGACGGGTGAATCAGCCCCAGCATTTT. The V and J genes are TRBV6-5 and TRBJ1-5, with no clear D. CDR3 length: 14 amino acids. Trimming shortened V by 2 bases and J by 4 bases, and 9 bases separated the two germline ends. The V gene's germline CDR1 is MNHEY and CDR2 SVGAGI.

This clone has a single count. V is TRBV6-4 and J is TRBJ2-6; 8 bases are shared with TRBD1. The CDR3 has 18 amino acids. Trimming removed 0 bases from V and 4 bases from J; junction bases left unmatched: 8. From germline, CDR1 is MRHNA and CDR2 SNTAGT. CDR3 sequence reads: CASSDSAGGGEGANVLTF. For the CDR3, the DNA is TGTGCCAGCAGTGACTCGGCAGGGGGCGGCGAAGGGGCCAACGTCCTGACTTTC.

The chain joins TRBV13 to TRBJ2-1, with 13 bases identical to TRBD2. After removal of 5 bases from V and 10 bases from J, the junction contained 8 bases not matched to a gene. Germline assignment: CDR1 PRHDT and CDR2 FYEKMQ (reference sequence). The CDR3 covers 15 residues. Here the CDR3 reads CASSPLAGGSNEQFF. Here the CDR3 DNA reads TGTGCCAGCAGCCCACTAGCGGGGGGGTCTAACGAGCAGTTCTTC.

V and J are TRBV3-1 (or the pseudogene TRBV3-2) and TRBJ2-7; D might be TRBD1 (6 bases). Deletions cut 0 bases from V and 7 bases from J, with 19 bases between. CDR3 length: 16 amino acids. The V gene's germline CDR1 is LGHDT and CDR2 YNNKEL (reference sequence). The CDR3 loop reads CASSQDLSPGAGEQYF. The DNA for the CDR3 is TGTGCCAGCAGCCAAGATCTTAGCCCAGGGGCCGGGGAGCAGTACTTC.

V and J are TRBV9 and TRBJ1-5; possible D gene TRBD1, 5 bases. This CDR3 is 15 amino acids long. V gave up 1 base and J gave up 4 bases, with 12 bases separating them. Per the germline V gene, CDR1 is SGDLS and CDR2 is YYNGEE. Written as DNA, the CDR3 is TGTGCCAGCAGCGTATACGACAGCCCGAATCAGCCCCAGCATTTT. As protein: CASSVYDSPNQPQHF.

The V and J genes are TRBV7-9 and TRBJ1-1, with 11 bases aligning to TRBD1. CDR1 and CDR2 from the germline V gene are SEHNR and FQNEAQ (reference sequence). Germline trimming cut 1 base from V and 11 bases from J; bases unmatched to any gene: 9. There are 15 residues in the CDR3. The CDR3 DNA sequence: TGTGCCAGCAGCTTAGATTGGACAGGGGGCTCAGTGGCTTTCTTT. This codes for CASSLDWTGGSVAFF.

This CDR3 is CASSLAGAFNEQFF. The CDR3 DNA reads TGTGCCAGCAGCTTGGCGGGAGCCTTCAATGAGCAGTTCTTC. The V call is TRBV7-6, the J call TRBJ2-1; TRBD2 agrees at 7 bases. Germline V gene data show CDR1 as SGHVS and CDR2 as FNYEAQ. Trimming removed 3 bases from V and 6 bases from J; junction bases left unmatched: 5. The CDR3 runs to 14 residues.

The table lists this clone with a few counts. The CDR3 reads CASSLDYNQPQHF. For the CDR3, the DNA is TGTGCCAGCAGTTTGGACTACAATCAGCCCCAGCATTTT. The chain recombines TRBV12-3 or TRBV12-4 with TRBJ1-5; D uncertain. The CDR3 has 13 residues. Trimming removed 3 bases from V and 3 bases from J, with 6 bases in between.

V usage is TRBV3-1 (or the pseudogene TRBV3-2) and J usage is TRBJ2-6; D possibly corresponds to TRBD1 (6 bases). Trimming pared 4 bases from V and 3 bases from J, leaving 13 bases between. CDR3 length: 16 amino acids. Germline V gene sequence: CDR1 LGHDT, CDR2 YNNKEL (reference sequence). In DNA form, the CDR3 reads TGTGCCAGCAGCCCGGACAGCTCTTTTGGGGCCAACGTCCTGACTTTC. Amino acid sequence: CASSPDSSFGANVLTF.

The chain has TRBV29-1 and TRBJ2-6; 7 bases agree with TRBD1. Trimming took 5 bases from V and 1 from J; bases not matched to a gene: 5. The CDR3 runs 15 residues. In germline, CDR1 is SQVTM, CDR2 ANQGSEA. CDR3 loop: CSVLGQPSGANVLTF. Written as DNA, the CDR3 is TGCAGCGTTCTGGGACAGCCTTCTGGGGCCAACGTCCTGACTTTC. The full variable domain, in which reference TRBV29-1 and TRBJ2-6 provide the parts outside the CDR3, is SAVISQKPSRDICQRGTSLTIQCQVDSQVTMMFWYRQQPGQSLTLIATANQGSEATYESGFVIDKFPISRPNLTFSTLTVSNMSPEDSSIYLCSVLGQPSGANVLTFGAGSRLTVL.

The rearrangement links TRBV11-2 to TRBJ2-5; TRBD1 might be the D (6 bases). The CDR3 runs 14 residues. Trimming removed 4 bases at V and 5 bases at J, with 14 bases between. The germline CDR1 and CDR2 sequences are SGHAT and FQNNGV. The CDR3 loop reads CASSSLQGRETQYF. Written as DNA, the CDR3 is TGTGCCAGCAGCTCACTACAGGGAAGGGAGACCCAGTACTTC.

This clone showed up just once. V is TRBV2 and J is TRBJ1-2; D is unclear. The CDR3 sequence is 14 residues long. Trimming pared 7 bases from V and 2 bases from J, leaving 14 bases between. The germline V gene encodes CDR1 SNHLY and CDR2 FYNNEI. CDR3 nucleotides: TGTGCCAGCACACCAGGAAACCTGAACTATGGCTACACCTTC. The encoded protein is CASTPGNLNYGYTF.